This T cell receptor (beta chain) emerged from a study of regulatory T cells in long-lasting Graves disease. Investigators prepared the TCR beta libraries by applying iRepertoire HTBI primers and Arm-PCR of CDR3 regions. Each CDR3 protein gets one entry after TCRdb re-called the multiplex PCR reads with MiXCR. The sample has some 560,000 distinct CDR3 sequences, roughly 16% seen once. Noted time point: newly diagnosed GD, antithyroid drugs for less than 3 months. With RNA extracted from PBMCs as input, the TCR library was made. Deletions cut 8 bases from V and 2 bases from J, with 10 bases between. The CDR3 extends over 12 amino acids. The germline gives CDR1 LNHDA, CDR2 SQIVND (reference sequence). These data were likewise used in another study, on T cells in Graves' hyperthyroidism and ophthalmopathy.

The source material was peripheral blood mononuclear cells (PBMCs), sampled at new diagnosis, from a patient treated with antithyroid drugs. The clonotype comes from a woman aged 40 to 65 with Graves disease. The chain uses TRBV19 and TRBJ2-7; a weak D match, TRBD2 (7 bases). Written as DNA, the CDR3 is TGTGCCAGTGGCGGGGGCACCTACGAGCAGTACTTC. Its translation: CASGGGTYEQYF.